This T cell receptor beta chain was sequenced for a study of shared clonotypes between healthy human individuals. The CDR3 has 18 amino acids. Germline V gene lookup returns CDR1 KGHSH and CDR2 LQKENI. The V gene end was trimmed by 5 bases and the J gene end by 0 bases; junction bases not matched to a gene: 7. Comments on this clone: Antigen: not known.

Healthy adults negative for HIV, lacking recent acute infections or vaccinations, served as donors. Generated by immunoSEQ multiplex PCR, the TCRdb table keeps only in-frame clones and is missing some. The table lists some 2.4 million clones, 80% to 95% of them singletons. General study results and limits: Even with large depth, rarefaction showed that sorted-subset sequencing was incomplete. Generally, estimated richness proved larger in naive subsets than it did in memory subsets.

This clonotype originated in a man between 18 and 29 years old in good health. Some clones in this sample may be carry-over from other donors' samples. Sequencing was carried out using naive CD4+ T cells from PBMCs. Sample subset: CD45RA+ positively selected. The chain links TRBV18 to TRBJ2-6, with 10 bases that match TRBD1. CDR3 region: CASSTGTGDHSGANVLTF. The CDR3 DNA reads as TGTGCCAGCTCAACCGGGACAGGGGACCACTCTGGGGCCAACGTCCTGACTTTC. The complete variable domain, with remaining parts taken from reference TRBV18 and TRBJ2-6, reads NAGVMQNPRHLVRRRGQEARLRCSPMKGHSHVYWYRQLPEEGLKFMVYLQKENIIDESGMPKERFSAEFPKEGPSILRIQQVVRGDSAAYFCASSTGTGDHSGANVLTFGAGSRLTVL.